This T cell receptor (beta chain) was captured by sequencing in a study of blood T cell repertoires in COVID-19. Study at large: Researchers got acute and convalescent COVID-19 samples from the United States, Italy and Spain.

The germline CDR1 and CDR2 sequences are SGHDN and FVKESK. The CDR3 is made up of 14 amino acids. Trimming removed 4 bases from V and 2 bases from J, with 12 bases in between. As processed by the authors: Amplifying reference gene primers gave estimates of nucleated cell counts. Method: immunoSEQ multiplex PCR; TCRdb's copy keeps in-frame clones and lacks some. Clone size and V and J calls were adopted from that table, with D and trimming inferred from the DNA. The profile shows about 440,000 clones, around nine tenths of them singletons. The sequenced material came from peripheral blood. This clonotype was sampled from a woman aged 30 to 39 with acute or convalescent COVID-19. The chain uses TRBV14 and TRBJ2-7, with D perhaps TRBD2 (6 bases). CDR3: CASSPNGGAYEQYF. The CDR3 DNA sequence: TGTGCCAGCAGCCCCAACGGAGGGGCCTACGAGCAGTACTTC.